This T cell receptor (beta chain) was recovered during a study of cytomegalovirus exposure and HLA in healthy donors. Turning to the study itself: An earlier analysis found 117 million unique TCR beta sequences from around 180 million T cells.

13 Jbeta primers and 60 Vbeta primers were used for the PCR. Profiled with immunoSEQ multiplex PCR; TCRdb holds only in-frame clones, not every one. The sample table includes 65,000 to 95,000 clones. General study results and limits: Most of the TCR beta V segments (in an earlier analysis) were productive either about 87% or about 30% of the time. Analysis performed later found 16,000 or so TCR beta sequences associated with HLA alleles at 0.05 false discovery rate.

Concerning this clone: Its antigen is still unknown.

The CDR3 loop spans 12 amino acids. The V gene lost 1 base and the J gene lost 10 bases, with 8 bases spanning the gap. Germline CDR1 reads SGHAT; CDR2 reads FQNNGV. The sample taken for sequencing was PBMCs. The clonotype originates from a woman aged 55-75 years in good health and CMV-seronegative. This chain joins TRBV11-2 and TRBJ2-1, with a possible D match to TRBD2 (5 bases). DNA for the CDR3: TGTGCCAGCAGCTTAGTTACTAGGGAGCAGTTCTTC. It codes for CASSLVTREQFF.